The sequence of this T cell receptor beta chain was determined in a study of cytomegalovirus exposure and HLA in healthy donors. For the study at large: HLA-typed donors contributed about 85 million unique TCRs, which were held in an early data release.

This clone occurred a few times. Its specificity is unknown. Whole-study findings and limits: There were reportedly fewer N-insertions in an Asian-associated ancestry cluster than the approximately 670-donor mean, in a later analysis.

The length of the CDR3 is 15 residues. Germline V CDR1 and CDR2: SGHRS, YFSETQ. V lost 0 bases and J 0 bases, leaving 7 bases between the germline ends. The PCR employed 60 Vbeta primers together with 13 Jbeta primers. This table comes from immunoSEQ multiplex PCR, and its TCRdb copy is limited to in-frame clones, with some not included. Altogether some 200,000 clones are present, approximately 80% being singletons, with the ten largest covering 0.098%. The sample comprised PBMCs. This TCR was sampled from a boy aged 2-9 years in good health and CMV-seronegative. The genes are TRBV5-1 and TRBJ1-3; D ambiguous. In nucleotides, the CDR3 is TGCGCCAGCAGCTTGGACAGCAACTCTGGAAACACCATATATTTT. Protein product: CASSLDSNSGNTIYF.